The rows below give T cell receptor beta chains drawn from one sample of a study of blood T cell repertoires in COVID-19. Profiling relied on immunoSEQ multiplex PCR, and the TCRdb table lists in-frame clones only, not all of them. The sample consists of about 210,000 clones, approximately 80% of them appearing once. The specimen was PBMCs or T cells enriched from blood (not recorded which). These receptors were collected from a man between 25 and 39 years old with acute COVID-19. The CDR3 runs from the conserved cysteine through the conserved F or W. A D gene is named only where the DNA matches it firmly. Size values are once, few and many counts, or a class for expanded clones, and some rows have none.

TRBV3-1/TRBV3-2	-	TRBJ1-3	-	CASSQPMGNTIYF	TGTGCCAGCAGCCAACCTATGGGAAACACCATATATTTT
TRBV6-1	-	TRBJ1-5	-	CASSDLGGAYQPQHF	TGTGCCAGCAGTGACCTGGGGGGGGCATATCAGCCCCAGCATTTT
TRBV9	-	TRBJ1-6	TRBD1	CASSRQGASNSPLHF	TGTGCCAGCAGCCGACAGGGGGCGAGTAATTCACCCCTCCACTTT
TRBV18	-	TRBJ1-5	TRBD1	CASSPDRGPLNQPQHF	TGTGCCAGCTCACCAGACAGGGGGCCCCTCAATCAGCCCCAGCATTTT
TRBV18	-	TRBJ1-1	TRBD1	CASSPPGGIGAFF	TGTGCCAGCTCACCACCAGGGGGCATAGGAGCTTTCTTT
TRBV9	-	TRBJ2-7	-	CASSPDSYEQYF	TGTGCCAGCAGCCCGGACAGCTACGAGCAGTACTTC
TRBV30	-	TRBJ2-7	-	CAWNDQGPYEQYF	TGTGCCTGGAATGACCAGGGTCCCTACGAGCAGTACTTC
TRBV15	-	TRBJ2-5	-	CATSPRPAGRETQYF	TGTGCCACCAGCCCGCGACCCGCGGGGAGAGAGACCCAGTACTTC
TRBV2	few	TRBJ2-7	TRBD1	CASRGYGVSGTEYYEQYF	TGTGCCAGCAGGGGTTATGGGGTTTCCGGGACAGAATACTACGAGCAGTACTTC
TRBV5-1	-	TRBJ1-1	TRBD1	CASTLTGTANTEAFF	TGCGCCAGCACTCTTACCGGGACAGCGAACACTGAAGCTTTCTTT
TRBV15	once	TRBJ2-7	TRBD1	CATSRSGTGVVDEQYF	TGTGCCACCAGCAGAAGCGGGACAGGGGTCGTGGACGAGCAGTACTTC
TRBV2	-	TRBJ1-5	-	CASSRTENQPQHF	TGTGCCAGCAGTCGGACAGAAAATCAGCCCCAGCATTTT
TRBV3-1/TRBV3-2	-	TRBJ1-2	TRBD1	CASSQGGQGRANYGYTF	TGTGCCAGCAGCCAAGGAGGACAGGGCCGAGCTAACTATGGCTACACCTTC
TRBV2	-	TRBJ1-2	-	CASRGRVLAGYTF	TGTGCCAGCAGGGGGAGGGTTTTAGCTGGCTACACCTTC
TRBV7-9	-	TRBJ2-4	-	CASNTEAGHEHF	TGTGCCAGCAATACCGAAGCGGGCCACGAGCACTTC